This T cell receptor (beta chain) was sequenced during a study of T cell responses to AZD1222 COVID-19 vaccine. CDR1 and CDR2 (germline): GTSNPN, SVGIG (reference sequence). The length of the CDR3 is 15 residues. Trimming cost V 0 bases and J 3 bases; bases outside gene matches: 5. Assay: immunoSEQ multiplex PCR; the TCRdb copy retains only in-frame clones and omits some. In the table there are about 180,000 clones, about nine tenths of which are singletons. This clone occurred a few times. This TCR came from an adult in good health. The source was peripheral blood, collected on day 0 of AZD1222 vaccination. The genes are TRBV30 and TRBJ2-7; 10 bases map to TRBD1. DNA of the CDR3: TGTGCCTGGAGTGTTGGGACAGGGGTAATCTACGAGCAGTACTTC. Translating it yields CAWSVGTGVIYEQYF.